This TCR beta chain was documented in a study of cytomegalovirus exposure and HLA in healthy donors. Notes on the study in general: It was in a later analysis that TCR association rates were seen to vary by HLA locus, highest for DRB1 and lowest for HLA-C. Published work reported that the classifier diagnosed cytomegalovirus status with high specificity and sensitivity. Associated with cytomegalovirus, according to the listing, were 150 to 200 TCR beta chains.

Primers for the PCR totalled 60 Vbeta and 13 Jbeta. Some clones are missing from TCRdb's copy, which holds only in-frame ones; the method was immunoSEQ multiplex PCR. The data show about 150,000 clones, 74% seen once. Trimming at V came to 6 bases and at J to 5 bases, leaving 9 bases not matched to a gene. This CDR3 region has 14 residues. CDR1 is MGHDK and CDR2 is SYGVNS in the germline V gene. Turning to this clone: The antigen is not known.

This chain uses TRBV25-1 with TRBJ2-5; 7 bases line up with TRBD2. The receptor was derived from a man aged 25-45 years in good health and CMV-seronegative. The sample taken for sequencing was PBMCs. CDR3 sequence (DNA): TGTGCCAGCAGCGGACTAGGCCGAAAGGAGACCCAGTACTTC. Amino acids: CASSGLGRKETQYF. The entire variable domain, with the rest obtained from reference TRBV25-1 and TRBJ2-5, is as follows: EADIYQTPRYLVIGTGKKITLECSQTMGHDKMYWYQQDPGMELHLIHYSYGVNSTEKGDLSSESTVSRIRTEHFPLTLESARPSHTSQYLCASSGLGRKETQYFGPGTRLLVL.